This is a list of T cell receptor beta chains from one sample in a study of T-cell memory formation after mild COVID-19. Each CDR3 protein gets one entry after TCRdb re-called the 5' RACE reads with MiXCR. The sample records some 450,000 distinct CDR3 sequences, around 18% being singletons. The specimen was PBMCs or a T cell subset sorted from them (not recorded which). Receptors originate from an adult woman who had mild COVID-19 (a few samples of this study predate the infection). Cell type and time point are not known. The CDR3 runs from the conserved cysteine through the conserved F or W. Each record gives: D gene, J gene, clone size, V gene, CDR3 DNA, CDR3 protein. D genes are given only for firm matches. Clone size is not always given. Where it is, it says once, few, many or a class for expanded clones.

TRBD2 TRBJ2-1 - TRBV24-1 TGTGCCACCAGTGACTGGACTAGCGGGGGGCGGATGACCTACAATGAGCAGTTCTTC CATSDWTSGGRMTYNEQFF
TRBD1 TRBJ2-4 few TRBV16 TGTGCCAGCAGCCGCCAGACAGGGGCTGGAGGCAAAAACATTCAGTACTTC CASSRQTGAGGKNIQYF
TRBD1 TRBJ1-1 few TRBV10-3 TGTGCCATCCCTCCCGGACAGGGACCGAACACTGAAGCTTTCTTT CAIPPGQGPNTEAFF
TRBD1 TRBJ2-2 - TRBV7-2 TGTGCCAGCAGTGACAGGGTTACGAACACCGGGGAGCTGTTTTTT CASSDRVTNTGELFF
TRBD2 TRBJ2-7 many TRBV3-1 TGTGCCAGCAGCCAAGGGGGGACTAGCGGGGGCGAGCAGTACTTC CASSQGGTSGGEQYF
- TRBJ1-2 - TRBV5-5 TGTGCCAGCAGCTTGGAGGGGGTGGCTTTGGCCTATGGCTACACCTTC CASSLEGVALAYGYTF
- TRBJ1-6 - TRBV7-6 TGTGCCAGCGGGGAGGGACACCAGTCACCCCTCCACTTT CASGEGHQSPLHF
TRBD1 TRBJ1-1 few TRBV7-3 TGTGCCAGCAGCCGACAGGGAGGGGTCATGAACACTGAAGCTTTCTTT CASSRQGGVMNTEAFF
TRBD2 TRBJ2-3 few TRBV20-1 TGCAGTGCTAGAGATCGTAGTCTAGCGGGAGGTAGAGATACGCAGTATTTT CSARDRSLAGGRDTQYF
- TRBJ2-7 - TRBV12-3/TRBV12-4 TGTGCCAGCAGTTTTGGCCAGGACAGACCACGCTCCTACGAGCAGTACTTC CASSFGQDRPRSYEQYF
- TRBJ2-5 many TRBV2 TGTGCCAGCAGTGTTGGCAGTGTGGAGACCCAGTACTTC CASSVGSVETQYF
TRBD2 TRBJ2-7 - TRBV19 TGTGCCAGTAGTCTTAGCGGGAGGGCCAATTACGAGCAGTACTTC CASSLSGRANYEQYF
- TRBJ2-4 - TRBV7-2 TGTGCCAGCAGCTTATGGGTGAGGGCTGGCAAAAACATTCAGTACTTC CASSLWVRAGKNIQYF
- TRBJ2-2 few TRBV5-6 TGTGCCAGCAGCATCATACAGGGTACCGGGGAGCTGTTTTTT CASSIIQGTGELFF
- TRBJ1-3 - TRBV10-3 TGTGCCATCAGCAGTCCGACTGGAAACACCATATATTTT CAISSPTGNTIYF
- TRBJ1-1 few TRBV15 TGTGCCACCAGCAGAGATCGGAATGAAGCTTTCTTT CATSRDRNEAFF
- TRBJ1-2 few TRBV7-2 TGTGCCAGCAGTAACTACCTCGAGGGAGCAAATGGCTACACCTTC CASSNYLEGANGYTF
TRBD1 TRBJ2-1 - TRBV6-4 TGTGCCAGCAGTCGACAGGGTACAATGGGGCACAATGAGCAGTTCTTC CASSRQGTMGHNEQFF
- TRBJ2-3 few TRBV19 TGTGCCAGTAGACGCATTATGGGTACAGATACGCAGTATTTT CASRRIMGTDTQYF
- TRBJ2-5 - TRBV24-1 TGTGCCACCAGTGACTGGACCGACCGAGAGACCCAGTACTTC CATSDWTDRETQYF
TRBD2 TRBJ2-3 - TRBV12-3/TRBV12-4 TGTGCCAGCAGTTTGGGGGGGGTTCCAGATACGCAGTATTTT CASSLGGVPDTQYF
- TRBJ2-1 - TRBV11-3 TGTGCCAGCAGCTTAGGGCAGGTTAAGTGGAGGGACCATGAGCAGTTCTTC CASSLGQVKWRDHEQFF
- TRBJ2-7 few TRBV7-9 TGTGCCAGCATGGGGGGAGGCCCCTCCTACGAGCAGTACTTC CASMGGGPSYEQYF
- TRBJ1-4 few TRBV3-1 TGTGCCAGCAGCCAACCATTTCGGGAAAAACTGTTTTTT CASSQPFREKLFF
- TRBJ1-6 few TRBV28 TGTGCCAGCGTTCCACCCACAGGGAATAATTCACCCCTCCACTTT CASVPPTGNNSPLHF
TRBD2 TRBJ2-3 few TRBV20-1 TGCAGTGCTAGAGCCGCGTTAGGGAGCGGGAGGGCGAGCACAGATACGCAGTATTTT CSARAALGSGRASTDTQYF
- TRBJ1-5 - TRBV7-2 TGTGCCAGCAGGAGGACAGTGAATCAGCCCCAGCATTTT CASRRTVNQPQHF
TRBD2 TRBJ2-1 - TRBV24-1 TGTGCCACCAGTGACCTGACTAGCGGGAGTTCCTACAATGAGCAGTTCTTC CATSDLTSGSSYNEQFF
TRBD2 TRBJ2-4 - TRBV7-8 TGTGCCAGCAGCCCCCCGGGGGGGGCATACATTCAGTACTTC CASSPPGGAYIQYF
TRBD1 TRBJ2-5 - TRBV2 TGTGCCAGCATTCCGGGACAGGGAAAGACCCAGTACTTC CASIPGQGKTQYF
TRBD2 TRBJ2-3 - TRBV4-1 TGCGCCAGCAGTCACCCGGGACTAGCAACAGATACGCAGTATTTT CASSHPGLATDTQYF
- TRBJ1-3 - TRBV7-9 TGTGCCAGCAGCTCTCAGGGGTCTGGCTCTGGAAACACCATATATTTT CASSSQGSGSGNTIYF
TRBD1 TRBJ2-7 many TRBV24-1 TGTGCCGCCGGGACAGGGTCCTACGAGCAGTACTTC CAAGTGSYEQYF
- TRBJ2-1 - TRBV30 TGTGCCTGGAGCCGGGGGCCCGACGGTGAGCAGTTCTTC CAWSRGPDGEQFF
- TRBJ1-5 - TRBV6-6 TGTGCCAGCAGAGGGGGGGCGAGGTATCAGCCCCAGCATTTT CASRGGARYQPQHF
- TRBJ2-1 many TRBV7-7 TGTGCCAGCAGCTTGGGACCCTCCTATGAGCAGTTCTTC CASSLGPSYEQFF
- TRBJ1-5 few TRBV7-3 TGTGCCAGCAGGTCTGGGCAGCCCCAGCATTTT CASRSGQPQHF
- TRBJ1-4 - TRBV2 TGTGCCAGCAGTGAAGCCAGGACACCTTCAACTAATGAAAAACTGTTTTTT CASSEARTPSTNEKLFF
TRBD2 TRBJ2-2 few TRBV2 TGTGCCAGCAGTGAAGCAACGGGGGGAGTCACCGGGGAGCTGTTTTTT CASSEATGGVTGELFF
- TRBJ2-2 - TRBV24-1 TGTGCCACCAGTGACCCCTCACCTATTTCTGATGGGGAGCTGTTTTTT CATSDPSPISDGELFF
TRBD1 TRBJ1-5 - TRBV5-1 TGCGCCAGCAGCTTCTCGGGACAGTCACATCAGCCCCAGCATTTT CASSFSGQSHQPQHF
TRBD2 TRBJ2-1 - TRBV9 TGTGCCAGCAGCGTCGGAGCGGGAGGCTACAATGAGCAGTTCTTC CASSVGAGGYNEQFF
- TRBJ2-7 many TRBV27 TGTGCCAGCAGCCCGGGACCCCCCTACGAGCAGTACTTC CASSPGPPYEQYF
- TRBJ1-3 - TRBV5-1 TGCGCCAGCAGCTTCCAGGGCAGTTCTGGAAACACCATATATTTT CASSFQGSSGNTIYF
TRBD2 TRBJ2-3 - TRBV7-6 TGTGCCAGCAGCTTACTAGCGGACGCTAGCACAGATACGCAGTATTTT CASSLLADASTDTQYF